These 12 T cell receptor beta chains were sequenced from one sample in a study of T cell clonality in common variable immunodeficiency. The table came from immunoSEQ multiplex PCR; TCRdb's copy has only in-frame clones and leaves some out. The sample gives 50,000 to 60,000 clones, none seen only once, and the top ten clones hold just over 2%. The sequenced material came from peripheral blood mononuclear cells. The source of these receptors is a person between 18 and 75 years old in good health.

This clone was seen repeatedly, ten times or more. The read stops 3 residues short of the end of the CDR3; the missing end is completed from the germline J gene. The rearrangement uses TRBV5-1 and TRBJ1-2; tentative D call: TRBD1 (6 bases). The V gene's germline CDR1 is SGHRS and CDR2 YFSETQ. This CDR3 has 14 amino acids. With 0 bases removed from V and 4 bases from J, the gap between germline ends came to 10 bases. The CDR3 spells CASSLEGEAYGYTF. The part of the CDR3 DNA that was read is TGCGCCAGCAGCTTGGAGGGGGAAGCCTATGGC.

This clone was seen repeatedly, ten times or more. The missing CDR3 end, 3 residues past where the read stops, is filled in from the germline J gene. The chain recombines TRBV2 with TRBJ2-6; TRBD1 might be the D (6 bases). With 7 bases removed from V and 0 bases from J, the gap between germline ends came to 10 bases. The CDR3 consists of 15 residues. Germline lookup yields CDR1 SNHLY and CDR2 FYNNEI. CDR3 DNA, as far as it was read: TGTGCCAGCACTAACAGGGTCTCTGGGGCCAACGTC. Translating gives CASTNRVSGANV. The complete CDR3 sequence is CASTNRVSGANVLTF.

This clone was picked up many times. The read ends 3 residues early relative to the CDR3; the germline J gene fills the gap. The chain joins TRBV19 to TRBJ1-5; unclear D gene. The V end lost 6 bases, the J end lost 4 bases, and 22 bases lay between the germline ends. CDR1 and CDR2 from the germline V gene are LNHDA and SQIVND (reference sequence). CDR3 length: 17 amino acids. This chain's CDR3 is CASSAGPSRQPNQPQHF. The covered CDR3 bases are TGTGCCAGTAGCGCCGGCCCCTCGCGGCAGCCTAATCAGCCC.

This clone was observed many times. With the read ending 3 residues before the CDR3 end, the germline J gene is used to fill in that end. The chain is built from TRBV5-1 and TRBJ2-5; D perhaps matches TRBD1 (5 bases). CDR1 is SGHRS and CDR2 is YFSETQ in the germline V gene. This CDR3 has 14 residues. V lost 2 bases, J lost 0 bases, and 8 bases lay in between. The sequenced part of the CDR3 DNA is TGCGCCAGCAGCTTAAAGGGGAACCAAGAGACC. It is translated as CASSLKGNQET. In full, the CDR3 is CASSLKGNQETQYF.

This clone was detected many times. From the germline J gene comes the end of the CDR3, since the read stops 3 residues before it. This chain uses TRBV6-4 with TRBJ2-2; D is unresolved. CDR3 length: 15 residues. Per the germline V gene, CDR1 is MRHNA and CDR2 is SNTAGT. V was shortened by 4 bases and J by 2 bases, with 11 bases between the two germline ends. The part of the CDR3 DNA that was read is TGTGCCAGCAGTGCCCAAGACATAAACACCGGGGAG. This gives the protein CASSAQDINTGE. The entire CDR3 protein is CASSAQDINTGELFF.

This clone was detected ten times or more. The read halts 3 residues ahead of the CDR3 end, with the missing end drawn from the germline J gene. The J gene is TRBJ1-1, the V gene TRBV5-1, with 9 bases identical to TRBD1. V lost 3 bases, J lost 4 bases, and 13 bases stayed unmatched. Germline V gene data show CDR1 as SGHRS and CDR2 as YFSETQ. The CDR3 sequence is 17 residues long. CDR3 bases read: TGCGCCAGCAGCTACGACCGGGACAGGGTTGAGAGCACTGAA. Protein: CASSYDRDRVESTE. The whole CDR3 reads CASSYDRDRVESTEAFF.

This clone was counted at least ten times. The read is 3 residues too short to cover the CDR3 end, so that end is filled in from the germline J gene. The chain joins TRBV5-1 to TRBJ1-4, with 11 bases fitting TRBD1. Trimming at V came to 3 bases and at J to 5 bases, leaving 3 bases not matched to a gene. The CDR3 is made up of 15 amino acids. CDR1 is SGHRS and CDR2 is YFSETQ in the germline V gene. The CDR3 bases that were read are TGCGCCAGCAGCTCCGGACAGGGGGCGAATGAAAAA. It translates to CASSSGQGANEK. The full CDR3 protein is CASSSGQGANEKLFF.

This clone was detected many times. The CDR3 end falls 3 residues outside the read, so it is completed with the germline J gene. V gene TRBV5-1 combines with J gene TRBJ2-2; D might be TRBD2 (5 bases). This CDR3 spans 16 amino acids. V gave up 1 base and J gave up 0 bases, with 10 bases separating them. From germline, CDR1 is SGHRS and CDR2 YFSETQ. CDR3 DNA (partial): TGCGCCAGCAGCTTGTATGCTAGCTCGAACACCGGGGAG. Translation gives CASSLYASSNTGE. The CDR3 in its entirety is CASSLYASSNTGELFF.

This clone was picked up many times. The read finishes 3 residues shy of the CDR3 end, and the germline J gene is used to complete it. V gene TRBV10-1 combines with J gene TRBJ2-1; a possible D gene is TRBD1 (6 bases). CDR3 length: 16 amino acids. Per the germline V gene, CDR1 is WNHNN and CDR2 is SYGVQD (reference sequence). Trimming removed 3 bases at V and 2 bases at J, with 14 bases between. CDR3 region: CASSDPGAHPYNEQFF. The sequenced CDR3 bases are TGCGCCAGCAGTGACCCAGGGGCCCACCCCTACAATGAG.

This clone has ten or more counts. Read coverage stops 3 residues before the CDR3 terminus; the germline J gene supplies the remainder. This rearrangement joins TRBV7-9 to TRBJ1-5; 8 bases match TRBD1. This CDR3 has 15 amino acids. V trimming: 5 bases; J trimming: 2 bases; junction bases outside the gene matches: 5. Germline V gene data show CDR1 as SEHNR and CDR2 as FQNEAQ (reference sequence). CDR3 region: CASSGTGLGNQPQHF. The covered CDR3 bases are TGTGCCAGCAGCGGGACAGGATTGGGCAATCAGCCC.

Points on this clone: The read ends 3 residues before the CDR3 terminus; that terminus is restored from the germline J gene. The chain combines TRBV2 with TRBJ2-1, with 10 bases identical to TRBD2. Germline V gene lookup returns CDR1 SNHLY and CDR2 FYNNEI. J was trimmed by 3 bases and V by 6 bases; bases with no gene match: 5. This CDR3 has 15 amino acids. The chain's CDR3 is CASRPGTSDYNEQFF. The DNA read from the CDR3 is TGTGCCAGCAGGCCTGGGACTAGCGACTACAATGAG.

This clone was recorded at least ten times. From the germline J gene comes the end of the CDR3, since the read stops 3 residues before it. V usage is TRBV7-8 and J usage is TRBJ2-5; the match to TRBD2 covers 13 bases. Trimming at V came to 5 bases and at J to 1 base, leaving 4 bases not matched to a gene. The CDR3 consists of 16 residues. Germline assignment: CDR1 SGHVS and CDR2 FQNEAQ. The part of the CDR3 DNA that was read is TGTGCCAGCAGCAGAGGACTAGCGGGGGTCCAAGAGACC. Its translation is CASSRGLAGVQET. The entire CDR3 sequence reads CASSRGLAGVQETQYF. Drawing the rest from reference TRBV7-8 and TRBJ2-5, the complete variable domain is GAGVSQSPRYKVAKRGQDVALRCDPISGHVSLFWYQQALGQGPEFLTYFQNEAQLDKSGLPSDRFFAERPEGSVSTLKIQRTQQEDSAVYLCASSRGLAGVQETQYFGPGTRLLVL.